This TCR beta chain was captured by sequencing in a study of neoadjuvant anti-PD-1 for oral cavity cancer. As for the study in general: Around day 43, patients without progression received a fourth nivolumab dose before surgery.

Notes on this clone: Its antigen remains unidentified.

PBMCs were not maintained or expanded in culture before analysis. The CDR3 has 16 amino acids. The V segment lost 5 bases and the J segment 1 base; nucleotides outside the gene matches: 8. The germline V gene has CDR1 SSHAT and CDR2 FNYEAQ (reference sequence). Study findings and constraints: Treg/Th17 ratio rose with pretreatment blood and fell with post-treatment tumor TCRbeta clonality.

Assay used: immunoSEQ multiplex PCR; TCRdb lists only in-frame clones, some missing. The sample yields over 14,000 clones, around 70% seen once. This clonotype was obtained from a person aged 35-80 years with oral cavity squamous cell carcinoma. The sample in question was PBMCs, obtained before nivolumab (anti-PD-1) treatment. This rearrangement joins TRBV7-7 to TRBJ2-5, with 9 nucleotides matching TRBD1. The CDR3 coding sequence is TGTGCCAGCAGCATCACAGGGGGCGCGAGCCAAGAGACCCAGTACTTC. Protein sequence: CASSITGGASQETQYF.